This paragraph covers one TCR beta chain sequence. No cognate antigen has been identified for it. This sequence may be a read error, since a much larger clone differs from it by one base. This entry belongs to a study of blood T cells in healthy people across ages (dated by TCRdb to between 2015 and 2017). With respect to the entire study: In model experiments, template switching captured about one uniquely barcoded TCR beta cDNA molecule for every two T cells. To avoid experimental bias, donors of different ages were randomly spread across the sequencing lanes. Two additional independent replicas of 1 million unique cDNA reads from the same blood draw were analyzed for two donors (one aged 18 to 29 and one aged 80 or older). The donors were divided into four age groups: young (average approximately 17 years), middle-aged (around 37), aged (about 60) and long-lived (around 87). Using deep sequencing normalized with unique cDNA molecular identifiers, the study measured how TCR beta repertoire diversity changes with age.

Receptor libraries were prepared by 5' RACE. TCRdb shows the sequencer as Illumina HiSeq 2500. The second PCR ran for roughly 7 to 12 cycles and used a J-beta primer mix along with a sample-barcoded 5' primer. Each TCR beta cDNA molecule received a unique molecular identifier from a template-switch 5' adaptor carrying 12 random nucleotides. Each sample yielded at least 2.5 million CDR3-containing paired-end reads. First-strand cDNA was synthesized from all RNA with the Mint cDNA synthesis kit, primed by a TRBC-specific oligonucleotide. Following uracil-DNA glycosylase treatment, all cDNA underwent a first 18-cycle PCR with the universal primers M1SS and BC2_uni_R. On the study's bioinformatics: Normalization of each sample was performed by random selection of 1 million high-quality reads, each carrying a distinct molecular identifier. Reads with shared molecular identifiers were discarded instead of being binned into consensus sequences. CDR3 identification, clonotype clustering and error correction used MiTCR with a Q25 quality threshold and the strictest error-elimination algorithm. A nonparametric unseen species model with Euler transformation was used to estimate a lower bound on total TCR beta diversity. Starting from the raw public reads, TCRdb applied fastp trimming at Q25, assembled clones with MiXCR and retained in-frame beta chains. When rows share a CDR3 protein, they turn into one entry using the most common DNA and genes. The V and J calls and clone size come from TCRdb's table, not from the authors' own analysis. The sample table shows 600,000 to 800,000 distinct CDR3 sequences, and roughly half are seen once. The ten largest clonotypes hold around an eighth of the sample.

The CDR3 numbers 16 residues from cysteine through phenylalanine. Only the CDR3 region is kept as DNA, spanning 48 bases read in frame from base 1. V lost 4 bases and J lost 7 bases, and the count of bases not matched to a germline gene is 12. Looking up the germline V gene yields CDR1 MDHEN and CDR2 SYDVKM. Systemically healthy Caucasian individuals from Russia, around 38 in total and aged about 6 to 100 years, were included as donors. Roughly 10 milliliters of peripheral blood were drawn from each donor into EDTA-treated Vacutainer tubes. Ficoll-Paque density-gradient centrifugation was used to isolate PBMCs, with at least 7 million per sample. Total RNA, at least 5 micrograms per sample, was extracted from PBMCs with Trizol reagent. For every donor, flow cytometry on a PBMC aliquot measured the percentage of naive CD45RAhigh/CD27high T cells. General findings and caveats noted by the study authors: Because profiling used bulk unsorted PBMCs, naive and antigen-experienced compartments could not be compared conclusively. Estimates of total diversity based on one million sequenced T cells were regarded as lower bounds and as underestimates. Observed TCR beta diversity correlated strongly with the percentage of naive T cells measured by flow cytometry. As age increased, observed TCR beta diversity per million T cells dropped in a roughly linear way, and a significant reduction was already evident by age about 40. Compared with the aged group, the long-lived group had more naive CD4+ T cells, fewer expanded clones and increased TCR diversity, suggesting age selection. Because the CMV infection status of the donors was unknown, age-related changes in expanded clonotypes may potentially have been confounded.

What was sequenced was blood. The V and J segments used are TRBV28 and TRBJ2-7, with TRBD2 matching 11 junction bases. This TCR came from a woman of 80 years or more in good health. DNA sequence: TGTGCCAGCAGTTCTACTAGCGGGAGCGTGTACAATGAGCAGTACTTC. Its protein product is CASSSTSGSVYNEQYF. Joined to the reference TRBV28 and TRBJ2-7 proteins, this CDR3 gives the full variable domain: DVKVTQSSRYLVKRTGEKVFLECVQDMDHENMFWYRQDPGLGLRLIYFSYDVKMKEKGDIPEGYSVSREKKERFSLILESASTNQTSMYLCASSSTSGSVYNEQYFGPGTRLTVT.